The 3 T cell receptor beta chains below come from one sample, sequenced in a study of response to subunit inactivated influenza vaccine. TCRdb re-called the RT-PCR reads with MiXCR, one entry per CDR3 protein. The table has around 570,000 distinct CDR3 sequences, 7.6% seen once; the top ten hold about an eighth. The source was PBMCs from blood, collected roughly 24 months after vaccination. The origin of the receptors is a man between 50 and 69 years old who received an inactivated influenza vaccine.

The V call is TRBV20-1, the J call TRBJ2-4, with TRBD1 matching over 8 bases. V lost 0 bases to trimming and J lost 7 bases; unmatched junction nucleotides: 5. The germline V gene encodes CDR1 DFQATT and CDR2 SNEGSKA (reference sequence). This CDR3 has 14 residues. The chain's CDR3 is CSARDKTGVNIQYF. CDR3 nucleotide sequence: TGCAGTGCTAGAGATAAGACAGGGGTCAACATTCAGTACTTC.

This clonotype has only a few counts. The V gene is TRBV5-5, the J gene TRBJ2-7, with D perhaps TRBD2 (5 bases). Germline V gives CDR1 SGHKS, CDR2 YYEKEE (reference sequence). The germline V and J ends were trimmed by 4 bases and 1 base, with 15 bases remaining between them. The CDR3 spans 15 residues. In DNA, the CDR3 is TGTGCCAGCAGCCTCCCTCGGACTGGTTCCTACGAGCAGTACTTC. Translated: CASSLPRTGSYEQYF.

This clonotype was counted at least ten times. V is TRBV20-1 and J is TRBJ2-1, with 10 positions matching TRBD2. V shed 1 base and J 2 bases; nucleotides not matched to a gene: 2. CDR1 and CDR2 from the germline V gene are DFQATT and SNEGSKA (reference sequence). This CDR3 has 15 amino acids. CDR3 loop: CSARVGTSAYNEQFF. CDR3 coding DNA: TGCAGTGCTAGAGTGGGGACTAGCGCCTACAATGAGCAGTTCTTC.